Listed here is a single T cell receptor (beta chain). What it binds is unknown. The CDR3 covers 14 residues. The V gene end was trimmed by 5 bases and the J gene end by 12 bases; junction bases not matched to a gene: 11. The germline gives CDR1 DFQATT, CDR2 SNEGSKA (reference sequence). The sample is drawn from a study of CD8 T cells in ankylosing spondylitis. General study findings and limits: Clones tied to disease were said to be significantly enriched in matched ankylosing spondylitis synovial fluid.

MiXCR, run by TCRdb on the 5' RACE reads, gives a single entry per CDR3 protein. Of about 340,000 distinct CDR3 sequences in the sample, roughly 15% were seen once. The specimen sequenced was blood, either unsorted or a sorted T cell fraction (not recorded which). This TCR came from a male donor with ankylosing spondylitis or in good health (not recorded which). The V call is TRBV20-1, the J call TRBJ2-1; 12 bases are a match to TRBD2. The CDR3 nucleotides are TGCAGTGCTCCCTTTTCTAGCGGGGGGGTCACGCAGTTCTTC. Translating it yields CSAPFSSGGVTQFF.